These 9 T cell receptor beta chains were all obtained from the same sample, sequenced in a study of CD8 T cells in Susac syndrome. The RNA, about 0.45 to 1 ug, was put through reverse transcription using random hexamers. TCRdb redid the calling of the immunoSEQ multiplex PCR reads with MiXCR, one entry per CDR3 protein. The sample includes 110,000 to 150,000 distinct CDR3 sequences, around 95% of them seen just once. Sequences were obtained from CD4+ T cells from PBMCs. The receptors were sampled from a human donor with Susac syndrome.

CDR3 protein: CASRRGNILSTDTQYF. The CDR3 bases are TGTGCCAGCCGGCGGGGGAACATACTTAGCACAGATACGCAGTATTTT. The rearrangement links TRBV14 to TRBJ2-3, with TRBD2 identical over 7 bases. Germline trimming cut 8 bases from V and 0 bases from J; bases unmatched to any gene: 11. In germline, CDR1 is SGHDN, CDR2 FVKESK. This CDR3 is built from 16 residues.

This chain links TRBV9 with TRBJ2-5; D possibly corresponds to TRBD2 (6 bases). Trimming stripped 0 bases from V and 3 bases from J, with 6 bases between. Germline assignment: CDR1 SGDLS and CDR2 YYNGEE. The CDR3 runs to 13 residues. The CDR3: CASSVAGEETQYF. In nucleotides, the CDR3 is TGTGCCAGCAGCGTAGCGGGGGAAGAGACCCAGTACTTC.

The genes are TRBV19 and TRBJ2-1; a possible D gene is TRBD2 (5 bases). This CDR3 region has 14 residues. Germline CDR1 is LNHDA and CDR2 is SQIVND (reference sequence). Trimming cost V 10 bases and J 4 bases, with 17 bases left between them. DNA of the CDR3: TGTGCCACCAAGACTCAACGGGGTTACAATGAGCAGTTCTTC. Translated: CATKTQRGYNEQFF.

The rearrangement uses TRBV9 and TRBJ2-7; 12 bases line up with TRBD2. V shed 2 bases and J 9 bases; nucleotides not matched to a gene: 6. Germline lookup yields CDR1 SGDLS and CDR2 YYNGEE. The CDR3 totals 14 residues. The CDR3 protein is CASSVTSGSSVQYF. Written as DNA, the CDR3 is TGTGCCAGCAGCGTGACTAGCGGGAGCTCGGTGCAGTACTTC.

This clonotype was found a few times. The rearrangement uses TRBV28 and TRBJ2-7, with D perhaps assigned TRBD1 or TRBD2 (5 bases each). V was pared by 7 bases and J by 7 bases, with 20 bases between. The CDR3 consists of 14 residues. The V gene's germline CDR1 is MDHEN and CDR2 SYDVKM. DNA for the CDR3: TGTGCCAGCACCTCACCGGGGCTTCTAGGGGAGCAGTACTTC. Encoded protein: CASTSPGLLGEQYF.

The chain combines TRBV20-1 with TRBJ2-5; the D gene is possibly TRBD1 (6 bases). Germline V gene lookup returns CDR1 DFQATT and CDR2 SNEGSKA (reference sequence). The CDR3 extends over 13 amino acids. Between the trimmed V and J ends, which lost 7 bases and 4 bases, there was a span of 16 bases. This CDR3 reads CSVKRGSRETQYF. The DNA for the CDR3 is TGCAGTGTCAAAAGGGGGTCCCGAGAGACCCAGTACTTC.

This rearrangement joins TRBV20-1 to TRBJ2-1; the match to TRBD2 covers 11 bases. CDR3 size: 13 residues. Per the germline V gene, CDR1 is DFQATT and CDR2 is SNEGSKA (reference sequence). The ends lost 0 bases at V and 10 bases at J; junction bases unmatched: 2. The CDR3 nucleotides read TGCAGTGCTAGAGATCGACTAGCGGGAGAGCAGTTCTTC. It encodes CSARDRLAGEQFF.

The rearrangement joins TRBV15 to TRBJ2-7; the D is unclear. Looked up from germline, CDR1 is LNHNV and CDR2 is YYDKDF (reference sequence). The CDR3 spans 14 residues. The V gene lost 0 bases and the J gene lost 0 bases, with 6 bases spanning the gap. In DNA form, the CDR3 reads TGTGCCACCAGCAGAGATGCCGGCTCCTACGAGCAGTACTTC. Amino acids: CATSRDAGSYEQYF. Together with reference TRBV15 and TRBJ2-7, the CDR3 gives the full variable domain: DAMVIQNPRYQVTQFGKPVTLSCSQTLNHNVMYWYQQKSSQAPKLLFHYYDKDFNNEADTPDNFQSRRPNTSFCFLDIRSPGLGDTAMYLCATSRDAGSYEQYFGPGTRLTVT.

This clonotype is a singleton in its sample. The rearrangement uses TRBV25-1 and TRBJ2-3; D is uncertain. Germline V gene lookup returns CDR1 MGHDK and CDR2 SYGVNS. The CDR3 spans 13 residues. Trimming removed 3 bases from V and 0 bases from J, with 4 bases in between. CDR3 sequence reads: CASSDPSTDTQYF. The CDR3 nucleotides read TGTGCCAGCAGTGATCCAAGCACAGATACGCAGTATTTT.